What follows is one T cell receptor (beta chain) and its context. It was with a sample-barcoded 5' primer and a J-beta primer mix that a second PCR of roughly 7 to 11 cycles was run. TCRdb analysed the 5' RACE reads with MiXCR anew, one entry per CDR3 protein. The sample carries approximately 350,000 distinct CDR3 sequences, roughly half recorded once. These data come from a study of blood T cells in healthy people across ages. CDR1 and CDR2 from the germline V gene are SGHTA and FQGNSA. The CDR3 has 14 residues. Trimming cost V 6 bases and J 2 bases; bases outside gene matches: 6. The sequence came from a man in his sixties in good health. The sample comprised blood. The chain joins TRBV7-2 to TRBJ2-5, with 7 bases lining up with TRBD1. CDR3 sequence reads: CASSSKTGQETQYF. In nucleotides, the CDR3 is TGTGCCAGCAGTTCTAAGACAGGGCAAGAGACCCAGTACTTC.